The sample holds a few counts of the clone carrying this T cell receptor beta chain. Germline V CDR1 and CDR2: MNHEY, SVGAGI. The V segment lost 8 bases and the J segment 10 bases; nucleotides outside the gene matches: 22. CDR3 length: 17 amino acids. TCR cDNA, made by 5'RACE template switching, carried an added universal primer site and UMIs. TCRdb re-analysed the 5' RACE reads in MiXCR, keeping a single row per CDR3 protein. Of some 560,000 distinct CDR3 sequences in the sample, about 19% are singletons; the top ten hold 14%. The source of the sample is a study of T cells after yellow fever vaccination.

Source: PBMCs, taken 15 days after the yellow fever booster vaccination. The chain joins TRBV6-5 to TRBJ2-4; 8 bases map to TRBD2. The receptor comes from a man aged 30 to 45 who received the YFV17D yellow fever vaccine. The CDR3 coding sequence is TGTGCCAGCCTCCCTGTAGCGGGATTCATCATGGCAGCGATTCAGTACTTC. It specifies CASLPVAGFIMAAIQYF.